A single sample gave rise to the 27 T cell receptor beta chains below, sequenced in a study of blood T cell repertoires in COVID-19. TCRdb's table, derived via immunoSEQ multiplex PCR, lists solely in-frame clones and lacks some. The data hold approximately 180,000 clones, with around 85% observed a single time. The sample consisted of peripheral blood. These receptors originate from a man aged 60 to 69 with acute or convalescent COVID-19.

The V gene is TRBV12-5, the J gene TRBJ2-1; tentative D call: TRBD2 (6 bases). The CDR3 sequence is 14 residues long. The V end was cut by 3 bases, the J end by 5 bases, with 11 bases between. The germline CDR1 and CDR2 sequences are LGHNT and FRNRAP. The CDR3 bases are TGTGCTAGTGGTTTTGGAGCGGGTCACAATGAGCAGTTCTTC. Protein sequence: CASGFGAGHNEQFF.

The genes are TRBV7-3 and TRBJ1-1; unclear D gene. Germline V gene data show CDR1 as SGHTA and CDR2 as FQGTGA. CDR3 size: 14 residues. V was trimmed by 4 bases and J by 5 bases, leaving 14 bases between them. DNA of the CDR3: TGTGCCAGCAGCTCCGTGGGCTCCCTGACTGAAGCTTTCTTT. As protein: CASSSVGSLTEAFF.

This chain uses TRBV7-9 with TRBJ2-1; TRBD2 agrees at 7 bases. Losses at the gene ends were 3 bases for V and 3 bases for J; bases not matched to a gene: 8. CDR1 and CDR2 (germline): SEHNR, FQNEAQ (reference sequence). This CDR3 region has 16 residues. The CDR3 here is CASSFSVGGHYNEQFF. CDR3 bases: TGTGCCAGCAGCTTTTCGGTGGGAGGGCACTACAATGAGCAGTTCTTC.

The V gene is TRBV4-1, the J gene TRBJ2-3; 9 bases agree with TRBD1. Germline V lookup: CDR1 MGHRA, CDR2 YSYEKL. This CDR3 contains 17 residues. The trim removed 0 bases at V and 5 bases at J, leaving 9 bases unmatched. The CDR3 sequence is CASSQDKGTGFGDTQYF. The DNA for the CDR3 is TGCGCCAGCAGCCAAGATAAAGGGACAGGGTTTGGAGATACGCAGTATTTT.

The chain combines TRBV28 with TRBJ2-7; weak D call: TRBD2 (5 bases). The germline V gene has CDR1 MDHEN and CDR2 SYDVKM. V was shortened by 6 bases and J by 0 bases, with 12 bases between the two germline ends. CDR3 size: 14 residues. The CDR3, as DNA: TGTGCCAGCAGCCGCGGGTCCGACTCCTACGAGCAGTACTTC. Translation gives CASSRGSDSYEQYF.

This clone occurred once. The chain couples TRBV7-3 to TRBJ2-7; 8 bases line up with TRBD2. The CDR3 has 16 residues. The germline V gene encodes CDR1 SGHTA and CDR2 FQGTGA. V shed 5 bases and J 1 base; nucleotides not matched to a gene: 10. The CDR3 region is CASSVVPGTRSYEQYF. The DNA for the CDR3 is TGTGCCAGCAGCGTCGTCCCCGGGACTAGGTCCTACGAGCAGTACTTC.

The chain uses TRBV19 and TRBJ2-4; the D gene is possibly TRBD1 (5 bases). Per the germline V gene, CDR1 is LNHDA and CDR2 is SQIVND (reference sequence). Trimming left V 6 bases short and J 0 bases short, with 9 bases between. The CDR3 totals 14 residues. CDR3 nucleotide sequence: TGTGCCAGTAGCCTAGGGGTAGCCAAAAACATTCAGTACTTC. This gives the protein CASSLGVAKNIQYF.

This sequence joins TRBV3-1 (or the pseudogene TRBV3-2) and TRBJ2-2, with D unresolved. The V end was cut by 3 bases, the J end by 6 bases, with 11 bases between. This CDR3 comprises 14 residues. Germline loops: CDR1 LGHDT, CDR2 YNNKEL (reference sequence). CDR3 in amino acids: CASSHTYPAGELFF. The CDR3 nucleotides read TGTGCCAGCAGCCACACTTACCCCGCCGGGGAGCTGTTTTTT.

This clone showed up just a few times. This rearrangement joins TRBV4-1 to TRBJ2-7, with 11 bases matching TRBD2. Germline lookup yields CDR1 MGHRA and CDR2 YSYEKL. The CDR3 has 16 residues. V was clipped by 3 bases and J by 0 bases; unmatched bases: 4. The CDR3 DNA is TGCGCCAGCAGCCAGTCACTAGCGGGGGTCTCCTACGAGCAGTACTTC. This encodes CASSQSLAGVSYEQYF.

This chain connects TRBV5-6 to TRBJ1-6; D is undetermined. V lost 1 base, J lost 3 bases, and 8 bases lay in between. The CDR3 runs to 15 residues. CDR1 is SGHDT and CDR2 is YYEEEE in the germline V gene. The CDR3, as DNA: TGTGCCAGCAGCTTGATGGCAGTCTATAATTCACCCCTCCACTTT. Amino acids: CASSLMAVYNSPLHF.

The J gene is TRBJ2-5, the V gene TRBV18; 12 positions agree with TRBD2. The V gene end was trimmed by 4 bases and the J gene end by 7 bases; junction bases not matched to a gene: 13. Germline V gene lookup returns CDR1 KGHSH and CDR2 LQKENI. The CDR3 runs to 17 residues. CDR3 nucleotide sequence: TGTGCCAGCTCACAGACACGGACTAGCGGGAAAGGAGTGACCCAGTACTTC. It yields the protein CASSQTRTSGKGVTQYF.

This clone has only one observation. CDR3 nucleotides: TGTGCCAGCAGCCAACAGGGGGCTGGGGCCAACGTCCTGACTTTC. This translates into CASSQQGAGANVLTF. The chain combines TRBV3-1 (or the pseudogene TRBV3-2) with TRBJ2-6; the match to TRBD1 covers 7 bases. V was clipped by 2 bases and J by 2 bases; unmatched bases: 0. CDR1 and CDR2 (germline): LGHDT, YNNKEL (reference sequence). CDR3 length: 15 amino acids.

V gene TRBV21-1 combines with J gene TRBJ2-3; the D call TRBD2 from the table was never checked on the DNA. TRBV21-1 counts as a pseudogene. This CDR3 has 15 amino acids. CDR3 in amino acids: CASSKEGGNTDTQYF. The CDR3 DNA reads TGTGCCAGCAGCAAAGAAGGCGGGAACACAGATACGCAGTATTTT.

This chain links TRBV5-6 with TRBJ2-4; D is possibly TRBD1 (6 bases). Germline-derived CDR1 and CDR2 are SGHDT and YYEEEE. The CDR3 has 16 amino acids. V lost 4 bases to trimming and J lost 3 bases, with 17 bases between them. The CDR3 region is CASSPNRDKGKNIQYF. The CDR3 region has the DNA TGTGCCAGCAGCCCAAACAGGGATAAAGGCAAAAACATTCAGTACTTC.

The count of this clone is one. The V gene is TRBV7-2, the J gene TRBJ2-7; 8 bases line up with TRBD2. The CDR3 contains 15 residues. Per the germline V gene, CDR1 is SGHTA and CDR2 is FQGNSA. The ends lost 5 bases at V and 0 bases at J; junction bases unmatched: 6. The CDR3 reads CASSTSSGTSYEQYF. As DNA, the CDR3 is TGTGCCAGCAGCACCAGTAGCGGGACCTCCTACGAGCAGTACTTC.

The J gene is TRBJ2-3, the V gene TRBV10-3, with 13 bases lining up with TRBD2. The CDR3 has 16 residues. Germline CDR1 and CDR2: ENHRY and SYGVKD. The V and J ends lost 2 bases and 2 bases, in that order; junction bases with no gene match: 1. This chain's CDR3 is CAISEGLAGATDTQYF. The CDR3 nucleotides are TGTGCCATCAGTGAGGGACTAGCGGGAGCCACAGATACGCAGTATTTT.

The chain is built from TRBV30 and TRBJ1-2; 8 nucleotides align to TRBD1. Germline V gives CDR1 GTSNPN, CDR2 SVGIG (reference sequence). V lost 5 bases to trimming and J lost 0 bases; unmatched junction nucleotides: 8. There are 15 residues in the CDR3. CDR3 in amino acids: CAWGGQGLANYGYTF. CDR3 bases: TGTGCCTGGGGCGGACAGGGCCTAGCTAACTATGGCTACACCTTC.

V and J are TRBV7-3 and TRBJ1-3, with 8 positions matching TRBD1. Trimming cost V 5 bases and J 4 bases; bases outside gene matches: 10. Germline CDR1 and CDR2: SGHTA and FQGTGA. The CDR3 runs to 16 residues. CDR3 coding DNA: TGTGCCAGCAGCCCGATGGACAGGGCAGGGGGAAACACCATATATTTT. Amino acid sequence: CASSPMDRAGGNTIYF.

The V call is TRBV2, the J call TRBJ1-1; 8 bases fit TRBD1. The V gene end was trimmed by 1 base and the J gene end by 6 bases; junction bases not matched to a gene: 7. The CDR3 contains 15 residues. CDR1 SNHLY and CDR2 FYNNEI come from the germline V gene. The CDR3 region is CASSEGDRWVPEAFF. CDR3 coding DNA: TGTGCCAGCAGTGAAGGGGACAGGTGGGTTCCTGAAGCTTTCTTT.

The CDR3 sequence: CASRRYGVGYTF. The DNA for the CDR3 is TGTGCCAGCAGGAGGTACGGGGTTGGCTACACCTTC. The chain is built from TRBV27 and TRBJ1-2; D call uncertain. Germline CDR1 reads MNHEY; CDR2 reads SMNVEV (reference sequence). The CDR3 has 12 residues. V was pared by 6 bases and J by 7 bases, with 12 bases between.

This CDR3 reads CASSFDSNEQFF. Here the CDR3 DNA reads TGTGCCAGCAGTTTTGACAGCAATGAGCAGTTCTTC. This chain links TRBV12-3 or TRBV12-4 with TRBJ2-1; possibly TRBD1 for D (5 bases). The CDR3 spans 12 residues. V was trimmed by 3 bases and J by 6 bases, leaving 6 bases between them.

Comment on this clone: Other DNA sequences of this sample code for an identical CDR3. The rearrangement links TRBV5-4 to TRBJ2-1; weak D call: TRBD2 (5 bases). The germline CDR1 and CDR2 sequences are SGHNT and YYREEE (reference sequence). Trimming took 3 bases from V and 1 from J, leaving 14 bases between them. This CDR3 is 16 amino acids long. In DNA, the CDR3 is TGTGCCAGCAGCTCCCGGGATCGGGGATCCTACAATGAGCAGTTCTTC. It specifies CASSSRDRGSYNEQFF.

About this clone itself: At one end, the junction sequence differs from germline, possibly due to a read error. The gene calls are TRBV7-7 and TRBJ2-1; D not certain. The CDR3 is 15 residues long. Germline CDR1 and CDR2: SSHAT and FNYEAQ (reference sequence). CDR3 nucleotides: TGTGCTAGCAGCTTAGGAGTGGTAGTCGACAATGAGCAGTTCTTC. Protein: CASSLGVVVDNEQFF.

This clone was observed a few times. The gene calls are TRBV5-1 and TRBJ1-3; D is unclear. The CDR3 is made up of 16 amino acids. Germline V gene lookup returns CDR1 SGHRS and CDR2 YFSETQ. Trimming pared 0 bases from V and 3 bases from J, leaving 13 bases between. The CDR3 nucleotides read TGCGCCAGCAGCTTGGCGGCAGGAAAAGGTGGAAACACCATATATTTT. As protein: CASSLAAGKGGNTIYF.

The CDR3 nucleotides are TGTGCCAGCAGCCGGACTAGCGGGAGACGGATGGGCCCAGGAGATACGCAGTATTTT. Amino acids: CASSRTSGRRMGPGDTQYF. V usage is TRBV7-2 and J usage is TRBJ2-3; 13 bases line up with TRBD2. CDR1 and CDR2 (germline): SGHTA, FQGNSA. The CDR3 contains 19 residues. J gave up 5 bases and V 5 bases, and 16 bases lay outside the gene matches.

The chain recombines TRBV5-1 with TRBJ2-3, with 12 positions matching TRBD2. Losses at the gene ends were 2 bases for V and 9 bases for J; bases not matched to a gene: 4. The germline V gene has CDR1 SGHRS and CDR2 YFSETQ. The CDR3 sequence is 14 residues long. CDR3 residues: CASSFGLAGLTQYF. Written as DNA, the CDR3 is TGCGCCAGCAGCTTCGGACTAGCGGGGTTGACGCAGTATTTT.

V usage is TRBV5-1 and J usage is TRBJ2-7, with TRBD1 as a possible D gene (6 bases). Germline-derived CDR1 and CDR2 are SGHRS and YFSETQ. The CDR3 has 13 amino acids. Trimming took off 2 bases at V and 6 bases at J, with 12 bases between the two ends. CDR3 in DNA: TGCGCCAGCAGCTTAACGGGACACCTCGAGCAGTACTTC. It specifies CASSLTGHLEQYF. Using reference TRBV5-1 and TRBJ2-7 for the parts outside the CDR3, the full variable domain is KAGVTQTPRYLIKTRGQQVTLSCSPISGHRSVSWYQQTPGQGLQFLFEYFSETQRNKGNFPGRFSGRQFSNSRSEMNVSTLELGDSALYLCASSLTGHLEQYFGPGTRLTVT.